One sample yielded the 8 T cell receptor beta chains listed below, sequenced in a study of blood T cell repertoires in COVID-19. The repertoire was sequenced with immunoSEQ multiplex PCR; TCRdb's copy has only in-frame clones and lacks some. Of 250,000 to 300,000 clones in the sample, approximately 83% were seen once. Material for sequencing was peripheral blood. The origin of the receptors is a woman in her sixties or seventies with acute or convalescent COVID-19.

The V and J genes are TRBV2 and TRBJ2-3; 8 positions agree with TRBD2. Unmatched junction bases numbered 1, after V lost 7 bases and J lost 1 base. The CDR3 runs to 13 residues. The germline V gene has CDR1 SNHLY and CDR2 FYNNEI. The CDR3: CASMRGGTDTQYF. The CDR3, as DNA: TGTGCCAGCATGCGGGGGGGCACAGATACGCAGTATTTT.

The chain is built from TRBV2 and TRBJ2-7, with 7 bases lining up with TRBD2. V was clipped by 7 bases and J by 2 bases; unmatched bases: 11. CDR1 is SNHLY, CDR2 FYNNEI, per germline. The CDR3 consists of 15 residues. The CDR3 nucleotides are TGTGCCAGCACCGGGGGGAAGGCCCCAACCTACGAGCAGTACTTC. This sequence encodes CASTGGKAPTYEQYF.

The CDR3 protein is CASSKLGGTEAFF. DNA of the CDR3: TGTGCCAGCAGCAAATTGGGGGGCACTGAAGCTTTCTTT. The chain links TRBV21-1 to TRBJ1-1. TRBV21-1 is a listed pseudogene. The CDR3 is 13 residues long.

This clone was counted once. V gene TRBV3-1 (or the pseudogene TRBV3-2) combines with J gene TRBJ1-1; a possible D gene is TRBD1 (6 bases). Germline assignment: CDR1 LGHDT and CDR2 YNNKEL (reference sequence). V was pared by 5 bases and J by 7 bases, with 11 bases between. The CDR3 sequence is 12 residues long. The CDR3 here is CASSFGQFEAFF. CDR3 in DNA: TGTGCCAGCAGCTTTGGACAGTTTGAAGCTTTCTTT.

The chain combines TRBV3-1 (or the pseudogene TRBV3-2) with TRBJ2-1; D is possibly TRBD1 (6 bases). The V end was cut by 1 base, the J end by 7 bases, with 17 bases between. There are 16 residues in the CDR3. Germline assignment: CDR1 LGHDT and CDR2 YNNKEL (reference sequence). For the CDR3, the DNA is TGTGCCAGCAGCCAAGTCCCCAGCGTTAGGGGGAATGAGCAGTTCTTC. It yields the protein CASSQVPSVRGNEQFF.

Only one count was recorded for this clone. This chain uses TRBV28 with TRBJ2-7, with 7 positions matching TRBD1. V shed 2 bases and J 8 bases; nucleotides not matched to a gene: 9. CDR3 size: 14 residues. Germline V gene sequence: CDR1 MDHEN, CDR2 SYDVKM. CDR3 in DNA: TGTGCCAGCAGTTTAGTGGGGACAGCTACGAAGCAGTACTTC. Residues: CASSLVGTATKQYF.

V gene TRBV7-9 combines with J gene TRBJ2-2; D unresolved. CDR1 and CDR2 from the germline V gene are SEHNR and FQNEAQ (reference sequence). V was pared by 8 bases and J by 5 bases, with 18 bases between. The CDR3 runs to 15 residues. For the CDR3, the DNA is TGTGCCAGCGAGGCCGTGTTTACATCTACCGGGGAGCTGTTTTTT. Translated, it gives CASEAVFTSTGELFF.

The CDR3 region has the DNA TGTGCCAGCAGCTTAGTGGCGGGCGTCTCCTATGGCTACACCTTC. Translation gives CASSLVAGVSYGYTF. The V and J genes are TRBV7-9 and TRBJ1-2, with D hard to call. V lost 1 base and J lost 4, with 13 bases in between. The CDR3 has 15 amino acids. CDR1 is SEHNR and CDR2 is FQNEAQ in the germline V gene (reference sequence).